Shown below are 26 T cell receptor beta chains from a single sample sequenced in a study of blood T cell repertoires in COVID-19. The method was immunoSEQ multiplex PCR; TCRdb's version includes in-frame clones alone and lacks a portion of them. The repertoire holds some 140,000 clones, with just under 85% as singletons. The sample comprised PBMCs or T cells enriched from blood (not recorded which). These receptors were obtained from a man aged 50-60 years who had recovered from COVID-19.

The chain combines TRBV7-2 with TRBJ2-7; D may be TRBD1 (5 bases). V was shortened by 1 base and J by 0 bases, with 19 bases between the two germline ends. The CDR3 contains 18 residues. The germline V gene encodes CDR1 SGHTA and CDR2 FQGNSA. CDR3 coding DNA: TGTGCCAGCAGCTTAGAAGGTGGGGCGGCCACTACCTCCTACGAGCAGTACTTC. Its translation: CASSLEGGAATTSYEQYF.

This clone came up once. The chain couples TRBV4-3 to TRBJ1-1, with TRBD1 identical over 8 bases. The CDR3 is 16 residues long. CDR1 is LGHNA, CDR2 YSLEER, per germline. V gave up 0 bases and J gave up 1 base; unmatched junction bases: 4. CDR3 nucleotides: TGCGCCAGCAGCCAAGATTGGACAGGGACGAACACTGAAGCTTTCTTT. The encoded protein is CASSQDWTGTNTEAFF.

The chain carries TRBV27 and TRBJ2-3, with 9 bases lining up with TRBD2. With V trimmed by 2 bases and J by 5 bases, 11 bases remained unmatched. This CDR3 spans 17 amino acids. CDR1 and CDR2 (germline): MNHEY, SMNVEV (reference sequence). The CDR3 reads CASSLQMRGGDIDTQYF. The DNA of the CDR3 is TGTGCCAGCAGTTTACAAATGCGGGGGGGCGATATAGATACGCAGTATTTT.

This chain joins TRBV4-3 and TRBJ2-3, with 9 bases matching TRBD1. The V segment lost 5 bases and the J segment 5 bases; nucleotides outside the gene matches: 2. The CDR3 has 13 amino acids. CDR1 LGHNA and CDR2 YSLEER come from the germline V gene. In nucleotides, the CDR3 is TGCGCCAGCAGCGTGGACAGGGGAGATACGCAGTATTTT. As protein: CASSVDRGDTQYF.

The chain is built from TRBV5-1 and TRBJ2-2; 9 positions match TRBD1. The J segment lost 6 bases and the V segment lost 5 bases, leaving 14 bases of the junction unmatched. Germline assignment: CDR1 SGHRS and CDR2 YFSETQ. The CDR3 covers 17 residues. CDR3 bases: TGCGCCAGCAGTTCCGCCTCCGGGACAGGGTTCGCCGGGGAGCTGTTTTTT. It codes for CASSSASGTGFAGELFF.

The V and J genes are TRBV7-8 and TRBJ1-1; 12 bases agree with TRBD1. The ends lost 4 bases at V and 5 bases at J; junction bases unmatched: 8. The CDR3 is 16 amino acids. Germline V CDR1 and CDR2: SGHVS, FQNEAQ. This CDR3 is CASSWGQGAPGTEAFF. The CDR3 DNA reads as TGTGCCAGCAGCTGGGGACAGGGGGCGCCGGGGACTGAAGCTTTCTTT.

This chain connects TRBV9 to TRBJ1-1; D call uncertain. Trimming pared 0 bases from V and 0 bases from J, leaving 9 bases between. The CDR3 runs to 15 residues. Per the germline V gene, CDR1 is SGDLS and CDR2 is YYNGEE. CDR3 residues: CASSVGQFMNTEAFF. The CDR3 DNA sequence: TGTGCCAGCAGCGTAGGTCAGTTCATGAACACTGAAGCTTTCTTT.

This clone was observed a handful of times. The chain links TRBV19 to TRBJ1-2, with D possibly being TRBD1 (5 bases). The CDR3 covers 15 residues. Trimming pared 2 bases from V and 3 bases from J, leaving 13 bases between. Germline lookup yields CDR1 LNHDA and CDR2 SQIVND (reference sequence). Written as DNA, the CDR3 is TGTGCCAGTAGTATATCTCCAGGGTCTGACTATGGCTACACCTTC. Translating gives CASSISPGSDYGYTF. Full variable domain (remainder filled in from reference TRBV19 and TRBJ1-2): DGGITQSPKYLFRKEGQNVTLSCEQNLNHDAMYWYRQDPGQGLRLIYYSQIVNDFQKGDIAEGYSVSREKKESFPLTVTSAQKNPTAFYLCASSISPGSDYGYTFGSGTRLTVV.

This chain links TRBV14 with TRBJ1-1; a weak D match, TRBD1 (5 bases). The V end lost 5 bases, the J end lost 5 bases, and 9 bases lay between the germline ends. CDR3 length: 12 residues. CDR1 SGHDN and CDR2 FVKESK come from the germline V gene. The CDR3 sequence is CASSWGVTEAFF. The CDR3 DNA is TGTGCCAGCAGCTGGGGCGTAACTGAAGCTTTCTTT.

This clone turned up a few times. The chain recombines TRBV7-2 with TRBJ1-2, with 8 bases that match TRBD1. Germline assignment: CDR1 SGHTA and CDR2 FQGNSA. This CDR3 is built from 16 residues. The ends lost 4 bases at V and 4 bases at J; junction bases unmatched: 11. The chain's CDR3 is CASSSNAGQGGYGYTF. In DNA form, the CDR3 reads TGTGCCAGCAGCTCAAACGCTGGACAGGGCGGCTATGGCTACACCTTC.

The J gene is TRBJ2-7, the V gene TRBV19; 10 nucleotides match TRBD1. Per germline, CDR1 LNHDA and CDR2 SQIVND (reference sequence). The trim removed 3 bases at V and 3 bases at J, leaving 11 bases unmatched. This CDR3 region has 17 residues. The CDR3 DNA follows: TGTGCCAGTAGTATTCGGACAGGGGGAAGAGGGCGCTACGAGCAGTACTTC. Its translation is CASSIRTGGRGRYEQYF.

Many counts were recorded for this clone. This chain connects TRBV19 to TRBJ2-4, with 12 bases fitting TRBD2. Germline values: CDR1 LNHDA, CDR2 SQIVND (reference sequence). The CDR3 extends over 16 amino acids. The V segment lost 9 bases and the J segment 0 bases; nucleotides outside the gene matches: 6. DNA for the CDR3: TGTGCCAGCCGACCGGGACTAGCGGGAGCCAAAAACATTCAGTACTTC. Translated: CASRPGLAGAKNIQYF. Combining the CDR3 with reference TRBV19 and TRBJ2-4 gives the whole variable domain DGGITQSPKYLFRKEGQNVTLSCEQNLNHDAMYWYRQDPGQGLRLIYYSQIVNDFQKGDIAEGYSVSREKKESFPLTVTSAQKNPTAFYLCASRPGLAGAKNIQYFGAGTRLSVL.

The chain combines TRBV18 with TRBJ1-2; 10 positions match TRBD1. The CDR3 spans 15 residues. With 3 bases clipped from V and 4 bases from J, the junction kept 5 bases outside the gene matches. The germline gives CDR1 KGHSH, CDR2 LQKENI. The CDR3 reads CASSPRQGAFYGYTF. In DNA, the CDR3 is TGTGCCAGCTCACCTCGACAGGGGGCATTCTATGGCTACACCTTC.

The CDR3 DNA is TGTGCCAGCAGCTTAGGGAGTTGGAACACTGAAGCTTTCTTT. Its protein product is CASSLGSWNTEAFF. The rearrangement links TRBV7-2 to TRBJ1-1, with D unresolved. Trimming took off 1 base at V and 1 base at J, with 7 bases between the two ends. Germline V lookup: CDR1 SGHTA, CDR2 FQGNSA. The CDR3 length is 14 residues.

This clone was counted a few times. The genes are TRBV4-3 and TRBJ2-3, with 12 bases matching TRBD2. CDR3 length: 18 residues. Germline loops: CDR1 LGHNA, CDR2 YSLEER. J was trimmed by 4 bases and V by 0 bases; bases with no gene match: 8. CDR3 region: CASSQDPKLAGGPDTQYF. The CDR3 region has the DNA TGCGCCAGCAGCCAAGATCCAAAGCTAGCGGGGGGGCCAGATACGCAGTATTTT.

V usage is TRBV29-1 and J usage is TRBJ2-3; 7 nucleotides agree with TRBD1. V dropped 3 bases and J dropped 8; count of bases not matched to a gene: 5. The length of the CDR3 is 12 residues. CDR1 SQVTM and CDR2 ANQGSEA come from the germline V gene. The CDR3 is CSVERGQATQYF. The CDR3, as DNA: TGCAGCGTTGAGAGGGGGCAGGCTACGCAGTATTTT.

This rearrangement joins TRBV19 to TRBJ1-1; TRBD1 matches 11 bases. The germline V gene has CDR1 LNHDA and CDR2 SQIVND (reference sequence). This CDR3 comprises 16 residues. Trimming cost V 4 bases and J 0 bases; bases outside gene matches: 4. The CDR3 DNA is TGTGCCAGTAGTAGGACAGGGGGCCCTATGAACACTGAAGCTTTCTTT. Translating gives CASSRTGGPMNTEAFF.

This chain joins TRBV4-3 and TRBJ2-1; 7 bases map to TRBD1. Germline CDR1 LGHNA, CDR2 YSLEER. The ends lost 4 bases at V and 0 bases at J; junction bases unmatched: 3. This CDR3 is 15 amino acids long. In DNA, the CDR3 is TGCGCCAGCAGCCCGTACAGGGGCTCCTACAATGAGCAGTTCTTC. Protein sequence: CASSPYRGSYNEQFF.

The rearrangement uses TRBV30 and TRBJ2-3; possible D gene TRBD1, 6 bases. Per germline, CDR1 GTSNPN and CDR2 SVGIG (reference sequence). Trimming stripped 1 base from V and 4 bases from J, with 12 bases between. CDR3 length: 14 residues. The CDR3 coding sequence is TGTGCCTGGAGTGATGTGGGGGCAGCAGATACGCAGTATTTT. Translating it yields CAWSDVGAADTQYF.

The chain links TRBV30 to TRBJ1-5, with D possibly TRBD1 on 6 matching bases. The ends were cut back, 4 bases at V and 7 bases at J, with 14 bases in the middle. Germline V lookup: CDR1 GTSNPN, CDR2 SVGIG (reference sequence). The CDR3 spans 13 residues. CDR3 bases: TGTGCCTGGAAATCACAGGGTTCCCAGCCCCAGCATTTT. It encodes CAWKSQGSQPQHF.

In its sample, this clone was seen a few times. The gene calls are TRBV5-1 and TRBJ1-2; D might be TRBD1 (5 bases). Per germline, CDR1 SGHRS and CDR2 YFSETQ. CDR3 length: 17 amino acids. Trimming removed 0 bases at V and 5 bases at J, with 20 bases between. CDR3 sequence reads: CASSLGTTPFRTYGYTF. The DNA of the CDR3 is TGCGCCAGCAGCTTGGGGACAACCCCATTCCGAACATATGGCTACACCTTC.

The chain uses TRBV6-4 and TRBJ2-3; 8 bases are a match to TRBD1. This CDR3 is 16 amino acids long. After removal of 2 bases from V and 3 bases from J, the junction contained 7 bases not matched to a gene. Germline values: CDR1 MRHNA, CDR2 SNTAGT. This chain's CDR3 is CASSDRAGGGTDTQYF. The CDR3 nucleotides read TGTGCCAGCAGTGACCGGGCAGGGGGCGGAACAGATACGCAGTATTTT.

This clone was seen a single time. This chain uses TRBV11-3 with TRBJ2-3, with TRBD2 matching over 7 bases. With V trimmed by 5 bases and J by 2 bases, 7 bases remained unmatched. The germline CDR1 and CDR2 sequences are SGHNT and YENEEA. This CDR3 region has 15 residues. The CDR3 region is CASSRKAGNTDTQYF. As DNA, the CDR3 is TGTGCCAGCAGCAGGAAAGCGGGGAACACAGATACGCAGTATTTT.

The chain has TRBV11-2 and TRBJ2-2; maybe TRBD2 (5 bases). This CDR3 is 13 amino acids long. Germline V gives CDR1 SGHAT, CDR2 FQNNGV. Trimming removed 5 bases from V and 6 bases from J, with 10 bases in between. The CDR3 nucleotides read TGTGCCAGCAGCCCCCGCGGGCCCGGGGAGCTGTTTTTT. Its protein product is CASSPRGPGELFF.

This chain links TRBV7-9 with TRBJ1-2, with 9 bases aligning to TRBD1. Germline lookup yields CDR1 SEHNR and CDR2 FQNEAQ (reference sequence). The trim removed 3 bases at V and 3 bases at J, leaving 2 bases unmatched. This CDR3 has 14 amino acids. DNA of the CDR3: TGTGCCAGCAGCTTGACAGGGGGGGACTATGGCTACACCTTC. This codes for CASSLTGGDYGYTF.

The V and J genes are TRBV5-1 and TRBJ2-3; the D gene is possibly TRBD1 (5 bases). This CDR3 is built from 13 residues. Germline V CDR1 and CDR2: SGHRS, YFSETQ. V was pared by 2 bases and J by 5 bases, with 9 bases between. The CDR3 sequence: CASSFLTGDTQYF. CDR3 coding DNA: TGCGCCAGCAGCTTCCTCACAGGAGATACGCAGTATTTT.